This TCR beta chain was recorded in a study of cytomegalovirus exposure and HLA in healthy donors. V was shortened by 1 base and J by 7 bases, with 7 bases between the two germline ends. CDR3 length equals 12 residues. Per the germline V gene, CDR1 is SGHAT and CDR2 is FQNNGV. This PCR relied on a set of 60 Vbeta primers and 13 Jbeta primers. The table came from immunoSEQ multiplex PCR; TCRdb's copy has only in-frame clones and leaves some out. The sample includes approximately 130,000 clones, approximately 8.6% of them seen just once. This clone was picked up a small number of times. The chain employs TRBV11-2 and TRBJ2-5; possible D gene TRBD1, 6 bases. The clonotype originates from a woman aged 40 to 50 in good health and CMV-seropositive. The sequencing input was PBMCs. The chain's CDR3 is CASSLGGGTQYF. The CDR3 DNA reads as TGTGCCAGCAGCTTAGGAGGGGGGACCCAGTACTTC.